The 15 T cell receptor beta chains in this list originate from one sample, sequenced in a study of control samples from healthy donors and cancer patients. Generated by immunoSEQ multiplex PCR, the TCRdb table keeps only in-frame clones and is missing some. The table shows over 110,000 clones, with about nine tenths occurring only once. The specimen was blood. All receptors come from a man younger than 40 in good health.

The gene calls are TRBV12-5 and TRBJ2-7, with a weak D call TRBD1 (6 bases). The CDR3 covers 14 residues. V dropped 5 bases and J dropped 1 base, with 12 bases sitting between them. In germline, CDR1 is LGHNT, CDR2 FRNRAP. CDR3 region: CASGPTGASYEQYF. The CDR3 bases are TGTGCTAGTGGTCCGACAGGTGCATCCTACGAGCAGTACTTC.

V usage is TRBV6-2 or TRBV6-3 and J usage is TRBJ2-2, with 9 bases matching TRBD2. Germline V gene lookup returns CDR1 MNHEY and CDR2 SVGEGT. V lost 0 bases and J lost 5; bases outside the gene matches: 4. The CDR3 loop spans 16 amino acids. The CDR3 sequence: CASSYSGLAGTGELFF. Written as DNA, the CDR3 is TGTGCCAGCAGTTACTCCGGGCTAGCGGGGACCGGGGAGCTGTTTTTT.

The V and J genes are TRBV4-2 and TRBJ2-3, with 10 bases that match TRBD2. The germline CDR1 and CDR2 sequences are LGHNA and YNFKEQ. Trimming removed 4 bases from V and 0 bases from J; junction bases left unmatched: 13. This CDR3 contains 19 residues. CDR3 sequence (DNA): TGTGCCAGCAGCCTCTTAGCGGGAGGCCGAAGCTCTAGCACAGATACGCAGTATTTT. This translates into CASSLLAGGRSSSTDTQYF.

The chain uses TRBV10-2 and TRBJ2-5; a possible D gene is TRBD2 (6 bases). This CDR3 region has 15 residues. V was pared by 6 bases and J by 2 bases, with 16 bases between. CDR1 is WSHSY and CDR2 is SAAADI in the germline V gene. The CDR3, as DNA: TGCGCCAGCAGAGCACCGCGGGGTCTTCAAGAGACCCAGTACTTC. Protein sequence: CASRAPRGLQETQYF.

The rearrangement uses TRBV24-1 and TRBJ2-2; 12 bases are a match to TRBD2. V lost 5 bases, J lost 1 base, and 1 base stayed unmatched. The CDR3 totals 16 residues. Germline CDR1 is KGHDR and CDR2 is SFDVKD. CDR3 in DNA: TGTGCCACCAGTGCACTAGCGGGAGGGAACACCGGGGAGCTGTTTTTT. As protein: CATSALAGGNTGELFF.

The gene calls are TRBV2 and TRBJ2-3, with 10 bases aligning to TRBD2. The germline CDR1 and CDR2 sequences are SNHLY and FYNNEI. The CDR3 totals 16 residues. J was trimmed by 2 bases and V by 6 bases; bases with no gene match: 8. CDR3 residues: CASRSSGGRHTDTQYF. For the CDR3, the DNA is TGTGCCAGCAGGTCTAGCGGGGGCCGACACACAGATACGCAGTATTTT.

CDR3 DNA sequence: TGTGCCTGGAGCGAGTTTCGAGGCTATGGCTACACCTTC. Its translation is CAWSEFRGYGYTF. The rearrangement joins TRBV30 to TRBJ1-2; D is uncertain. The CDR3 is made up of 13 amino acids. Between the trimmed V and J ends, which lost 3 bases and 4 bases, there was a span of 12 bases. CDR1 is GTSNPN and CDR2 is SVGIG in the germline V gene (reference sequence).

The chain combines TRBV30 with TRBJ2-3; possibly TRBD1 for D (6 bases). Germline values: CDR1 GTSNPN, CDR2 SVGIG (reference sequence). This CDR3 has 15 residues. V lost 0 bases and J 3 bases, leaving 13 bases between the germline ends. The CDR3 coding sequence is TGTGCCTGGAGTGTAACCGGGACAACGACAGATACGCAGTATTTT. Protein sequence: CAWSVTGTTTDTQYF.

Of note for this clone: Additional DNA sequences in this sample encode the identical CDR3. This chain links TRBV30 with TRBJ1-2; D uncertain. The germline CDR1 and CDR2 sequences are GTSNPN and SVGIG (reference sequence). The V end lost 0 bases, the J end lost 4 bases, and 6 bases lay between the germline ends. This CDR3 is built from 12 residues. CDR3 sequence: CAWSVVGYGYTF. The CDR3 bases are TGTGCCTGGAGTGTAGTGGGCTATGGCTACACCTTC.

V and J are TRBV2 and TRBJ2-7; 7 positions agree with TRBD1. V dropped 8 bases and J dropped 1; count of bases not matched to a gene: 14. There are 16 residues in the CDR3. Germline CDR1 and CDR2: SNHLY and FYNNEI. This CDR3 is CASQREMGQRSYEQYF. The CDR3 DNA reads as TGTGCCAGCCAAAGAGAGATGGGACAGAGATCCTACGAGCAGTACTTC.

This clone was picked up one time. The V call is TRBV7-9, the J call TRBJ2-5, with D tentatively TRBD2 (6 bases). The CDR3 contains 15 residues. Germline V lookup: CDR1 SEHNR, CDR2 FQNEAQ (reference sequence). V gave up 6 bases and J gave up 7 bases, with 21 bases separating them. The CDR3 coding sequence is TGTGCCAGCAGGGGGGGATTAGCGGCCGGAGGGACCCAGTACTTC. It codes for CASRGGLAAGGTQYF.

The chain uses TRBV5-1 and TRBJ2-6; either TRBD1 or TRBD2 may fit D (7 bases each). Germline V gene data show CDR1 as SGHRS and CDR2 as YFSETQ. V lost 3 bases and J lost 2, with 24 bases in between. The CDR3 runs to 20 residues. In nucleotides, the CDR3 is TGCGCCAGCAGCTCCCCGGGGGGACAGAGAGCTTCCACTGGGGCCAACGTCCTGACTTTC. It translates to CASSSPGGQRASTGANVLTF.

With respect to this clone: One junction end does not reproduce the germline sequence, and a read error may be involved. The chain has TRBV7-7 and TRBJ2-2; 11 positions agree with TRBD2. CDR1 SSHAT and CDR2 FNYEAQ come from the germline V gene (reference sequence). The CDR3 sequence is 15 residues long. The CDR3 sequence is CASSTSGSSPGELFF. The CDR3 nucleotides are TGTGCTAGCAGCACTAGCGGGAGTTCTCCCGGGGAGCTGTTTTTT.

The rearrangement uses TRBV3-1 (or the pseudogene TRBV3-2) and TRBJ1-2, with a possible D match to TRBD1 (5 bases). Germline assignment: CDR1 LGHDT and CDR2 YNNKEL (reference sequence). The V and J ends lost 3 bases and 8 bases respectively, with 10 bases between them. The CDR3 loop spans 12 amino acids. The CDR3 sequence: CASSHRERGYTF. CDR3 nucleotide sequence: TGTGCCAGCAGCCACAGGGAAAGGGGCTACACCTTC.

The rearrangement uses TRBV19 and TRBJ1-5; D may be TRBD1 (5 bases). V was shortened by 6 bases and J by 4 bases, with 16 bases between the two germline ends. The germline gives CDR1 LNHDA, CDR2 SQIVND (reference sequence). The CDR3 is 15 amino acids. In DNA, the CDR3 is TGTGCCAGTAGACCGGACGGGACTAATAATCAGCCCCAGCATTTT. Translated: CASRPDGTNNQPQHF.